This TCR beta chain derives from a study of regulatory T cells in long-lasting Graves disease. As for the study in general: The antithyroid drugs taken by newly diagnosed Graves' patients had been used for under 3 months.

iRepertoire HTBI primers and Arm-PCR of CDR3 regions built TCR beta libraries. One entry per CDR3 protein results from TCRdb running MiXCR on the multiplex PCR reads. The sample has about 430,000 distinct CDR3 sequences; roughly 15% are singletons. This clonotype showed up many times. CDR3 length equals 13 residues. Germline CDR1 and CDR2: SGHNT and YENEEA. Trimming took off 2 bases at V and 9 bases at J, with 13 bases between the two ends. The time point was: newly diagnosed GD, antithyroid drugs for less than 3 months. From PBMCs, RNA was extracted and then used to make the TCR library. These data were also reused for a study on T cells in Graves' hyperthyroidism and ophthalmopathy. From that paper: Blood also contained most expanded thyroid clonotypes above 0.001.

The receptor was derived from a woman aged 40 to 49 with Graves disease. The V gene is TRBV11-3, the J gene TRBJ1-1; unclear D gene. This specimen was peripheral blood mononuclear cells (PBMCs), taken at new diagnosis, from a patient treated with antithyroid drugs. The CDR3 spells CASSLSGRAKAFF. The DNA for the CDR3 is TGTGCCAGCAGCTTAAGTGGGCGGGCGAAAGCTTTCTTT. The whole variable domain, remainder taken from reference TRBV11-3 and TRBJ1-1, is EAGVVQSPRYKIIEKKQPVAFWCNPISGHNTLYWYLQNLGQGPELLIRYENEEAVDDSQLPKDRFSAERLKGVDSTLKIQPAELGDSAVYLCASSLSGRAKAFFGQGTRLTVV.